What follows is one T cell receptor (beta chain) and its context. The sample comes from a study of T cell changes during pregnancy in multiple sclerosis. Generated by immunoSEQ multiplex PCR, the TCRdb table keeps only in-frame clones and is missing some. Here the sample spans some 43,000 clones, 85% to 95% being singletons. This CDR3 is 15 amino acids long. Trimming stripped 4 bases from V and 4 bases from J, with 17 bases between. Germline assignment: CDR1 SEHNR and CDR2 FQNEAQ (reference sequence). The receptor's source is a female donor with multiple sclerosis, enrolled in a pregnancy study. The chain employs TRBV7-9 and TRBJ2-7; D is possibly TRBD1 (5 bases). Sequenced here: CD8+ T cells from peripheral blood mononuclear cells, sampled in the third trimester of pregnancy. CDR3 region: CASSSVGLRGYEQYF. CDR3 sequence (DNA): TGTGCCAGCAGCTCGGTGGGGTTAAGGGGTTACGAGCAGTACTTC.